The clone carrying this T cell receptor (beta chain) turned up a few times. Its antigen is as yet unknown. Time point indicated: late sampling 161 to 241 days after vaccination in a few convalescent patients. This sample's treatment: approximately 9-day PBMC culture with coronavirus spike peptide pools or control peptides (ViraFEST assay). CDR1 MNHNS and CDR2 SASEGT come from the germline V gene. Between the trimmed V and J ends, which lost 1 base and 3 bases, there was a span of 7 bases. The CDR3 contains 14 residues. The entry originates in a study of vaccination and CD4 T cells after COVID-19. Study overall: Diagnosis preceded the drawing of post-COVID samples by a median about 100 days (range 35 to 161). Treatment of control cultures consisted of a CEFX pool, an HIV-1 Nef pool, or no peptide.

Cultured CD4+ T-cell DNA underwent Oncomine TCR Beta short-read sequencing. MiXCR, run by TCRdb on the PCR reads, gives a single entry per CDR3 protein. The data show around 18,000 distinct CDR3 sequences, approximately 56% seen once. The TCR was taken from a human donor who had recovered from COVID-19. The sequencing used CD4+ T cells from blood, cultured in vitro, collected about 7 months after SARS-CoV-2 vaccination. The chain has TRBV6-1 and TRBJ1-5; the D is unclear. CDR3 protein: CASSEEWHNQPQHF. CDR3 sequence (DNA): TGTGCCAGCAGTGAAGAATGGCACAATCAGCCCCAGCATTTT.